These 8 T cell receptor beta chains were all obtained from the same sample, sequenced in a study of OX40 agonist ivuxolimab in advanced cancers. Produced via immunoSEQ multiplex PCR; TCRdb's table is partial and in-frame only. The sample lists approximately 56,000 clones; 80% to 90% were seen once. The sequenced sample was CD4+ or CD8+ T cells sorted from blood, obtained in a trial of the OX40 agonist ivuxolimab. Receptor source: an adult with an advanced solid tumor such as melanoma, head and neck, liver or kidney cancer.

The chain is built from TRBV7-6 and TRBJ2-2; D tentatively reads TRBD1 or TRBD2 (5 bases each). The CDR3 totals 14 residues. From germline, CDR1 is SGHVS and CDR2 FNYEAQ. Trimming shortened V by 9 bases and J by 0 bases, and 11 bases separated the two germline ends. As DNA, the CDR3 is TGTGCCAGTCAGTTGGGGGCGAACACCGGGGAGCTGTTTTTT. Translated, it gives CASQLGANTGELFF.

The chain carries TRBV6-5 and TRBJ1-2; D remains ambiguous. Germline V gives CDR1 MNHEY, CDR2 SVGAGI. This CDR3 spans 15 amino acids. Deletions cut 4 bases from V and 1 base from J, with 13 bases between. Here the CDR3 reads CASSWSWAINYGYTF. CDR3 coding DNA: TGTGCCAGCAGTTGGTCCTGGGCCATTAACTATGGCTACACCTTC.

V and J are TRBV7-8 and TRBJ2-2; D not resolved. V was trimmed by 0 bases and J by 2 bases, leaving 10 bases between them. CDR3 length: 16 residues. CDR1 is SGHVS and CDR2 is FQNEAQ in the germline V gene. The CDR3 DNA follows: TGTGCCAGCAGCTTAGCAAGGCCCAGAAACACCGGGGAGCTGTTTTTT. This sequence encodes CASSLARPRNTGELFF.

The chain uses TRBV6-1 and TRBJ2-2; 8 positions match TRBD1. The V segment lost 7 bases and the J segment 3 bases; nucleotides outside the gene matches: 7. CDR1 and CDR2 from the germline V gene are MNHNS and SASEGT. This CDR3 comprises 15 residues. This CDR3 is CASIPGTGYTGELFF. The CDR3 nucleotides are TGTGCCAGCATTCCGGGGACAGGCTACACCGGGGAGCTGTTTTTT.

This clone was detected only a few times. The chain links TRBV27 to TRBJ2-7; TRBD2 might be the D (6 bases). Germline CDR1 reads MNHEY; CDR2 reads SMNVEV (reference sequence). The CDR3 loop spans 12 amino acids. Trimming removed 5 bases from V and 7 bases from J, with 12 bases in between. The CDR3 here is CASSELGREQYF. CDR3 sequence (DNA): TGTGCCAGCAGTGAACTTGGGAGGGAGCAGTACTTC.

This CDR3 reads CASSLNRSGGNEKLFF. The CDR3 region has the DNA TGTGCCAGCAGTTTAAACAGGTCGGGGGGAAATGAAAAACTGTTTTTT. This chain uses TRBV27 with TRBJ1-4; a possible D gene is TRBD1 (5 bases). CDR3 length equals 16 residues. Trimming pared 2 bases from V and 5 bases from J, leaving 15 bases between. The germline CDR1 and CDR2 sequences are MNHEY and SMNVEV (reference sequence).

The sample holds one count of this clone. The V gene is TRBV10-3, the J gene TRBJ1-6; 7 nucleotides align to TRBD1. The V and J ends lost 5 bases and 7 bases, in that order; junction bases with no gene match: 11. Germline V gene lookup returns CDR1 ENHRY and CDR2 SYGVKD. The CDR3 is made up of 16 amino acids. CDR3 nucleotide sequence: TGTGCCATCAGTTATAAGGGGACAGAGACAAATTCACCCCTCCACTTT. Its translation is CAISYKGTETNSPLHF.

This chain links TRBV7-9 with TRBJ1-2; no clear D. Trimming left V 0 bases short and J 4 bases short, with 12 bases between. The CDR3 has 15 amino acids. Germline V CDR1 and CDR2: SEHNR, FQNEAQ (reference sequence). This CDR3 is CASSLASDVGYGYTF. The CDR3 DNA follows: TGTGCCAGCAGCTTAGCGAGCGACGTCGGCTATGGCTACACCTTC.